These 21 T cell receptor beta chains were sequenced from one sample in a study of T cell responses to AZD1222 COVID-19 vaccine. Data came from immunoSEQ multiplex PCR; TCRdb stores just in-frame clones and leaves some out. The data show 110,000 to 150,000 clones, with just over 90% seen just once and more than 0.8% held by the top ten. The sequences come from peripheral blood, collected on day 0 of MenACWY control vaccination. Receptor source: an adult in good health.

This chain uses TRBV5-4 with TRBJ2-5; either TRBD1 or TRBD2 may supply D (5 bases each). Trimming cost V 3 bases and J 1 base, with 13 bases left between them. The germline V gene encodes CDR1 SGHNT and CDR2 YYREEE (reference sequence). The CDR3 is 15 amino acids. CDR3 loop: CASSWDRSLQETQYF. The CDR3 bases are TGTGCCAGCAGCTGGGACCGAAGCCTCCAAGAGACCCAGTACTTC.

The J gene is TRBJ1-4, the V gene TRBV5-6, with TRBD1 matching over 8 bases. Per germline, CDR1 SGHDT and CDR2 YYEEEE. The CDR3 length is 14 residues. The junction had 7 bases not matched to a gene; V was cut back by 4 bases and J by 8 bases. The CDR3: CASSRGQGPEKLFF. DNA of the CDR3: TGTGCCAGCAGCCGTGGACAGGGTCCCGAAAAACTGTTTTTT.

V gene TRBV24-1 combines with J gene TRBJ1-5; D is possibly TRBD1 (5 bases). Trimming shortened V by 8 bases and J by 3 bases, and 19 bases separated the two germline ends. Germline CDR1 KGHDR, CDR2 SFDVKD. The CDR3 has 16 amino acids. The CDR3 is CATTSATVPYNQPQHF. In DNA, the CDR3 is TGTGCCACCACCTCCGCGACAGTACCCTACAATCAGCCCCAGCATTTT.

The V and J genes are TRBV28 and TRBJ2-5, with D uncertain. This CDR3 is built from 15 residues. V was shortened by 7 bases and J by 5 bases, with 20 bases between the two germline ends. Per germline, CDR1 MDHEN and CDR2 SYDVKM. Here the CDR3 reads CASISSRRVLETQYF. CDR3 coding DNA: TGTGCCAGCATAAGCTCGAGACGGGTTTTGGAGACCCAGTACTTC.

In DNA, the CDR3 is TGTGCCAGCAGCCAAGTCGGGGGGAGTCTCGAGCAGTACTTC. Translation gives CASSQVGGSLEQYF. The genes are TRBV3-1 (or the pseudogene TRBV3-2) and TRBJ2-7; 7 bases fit TRBD2. With 1 base clipped from V and 6 bases from J, the junction kept 6 bases outside the gene matches. The CDR3 sequence is 14 residues long. CDR1 and CDR2 (germline): LGHDT, YNNKEL (reference sequence).

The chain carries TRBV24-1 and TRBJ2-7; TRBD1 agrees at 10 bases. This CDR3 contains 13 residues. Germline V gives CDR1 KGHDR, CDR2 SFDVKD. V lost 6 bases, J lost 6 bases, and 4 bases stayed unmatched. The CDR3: CATSRGQGSEQYF. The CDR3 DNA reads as TGTGCCACCAGTCGGGGACAGGGGTCCGAGCAGTACTTC.

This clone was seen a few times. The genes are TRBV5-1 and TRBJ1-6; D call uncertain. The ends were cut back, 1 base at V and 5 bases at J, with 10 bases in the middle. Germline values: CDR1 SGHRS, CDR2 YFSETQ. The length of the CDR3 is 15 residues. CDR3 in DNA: TGCGCCAGCAGCTTGACCCCCGTCGATAATTCACCCCTCCACTTT. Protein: CASSLTPVDNSPLHF.

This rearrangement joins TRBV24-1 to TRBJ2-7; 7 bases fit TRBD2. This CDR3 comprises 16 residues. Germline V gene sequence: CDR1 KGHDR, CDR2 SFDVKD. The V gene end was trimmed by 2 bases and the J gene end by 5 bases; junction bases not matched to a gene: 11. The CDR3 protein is CATSDSGGRSVHEQYF. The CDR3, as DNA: TGTGCCACCAGTGATTCGGGCGGGAGAAGCGTCCACGAGCAGTACTTC.

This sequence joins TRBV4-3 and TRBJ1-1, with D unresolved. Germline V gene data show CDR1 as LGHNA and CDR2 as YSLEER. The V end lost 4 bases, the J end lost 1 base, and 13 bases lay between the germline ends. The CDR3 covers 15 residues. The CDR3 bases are TGCGCCAGCAGCCTACAAGGAGGAGGGAACACTGAAGCTTTCTTT. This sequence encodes CASSLQGGGNTEAFF.

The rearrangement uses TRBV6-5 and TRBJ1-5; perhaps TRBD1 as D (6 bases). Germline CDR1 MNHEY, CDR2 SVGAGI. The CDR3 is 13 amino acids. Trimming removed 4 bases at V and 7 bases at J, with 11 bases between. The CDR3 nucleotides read TGTGCCAGCAGTTCCAGGGGATACCAGCCCCAGCATTTT. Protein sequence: CASSSRGYQPQHF.

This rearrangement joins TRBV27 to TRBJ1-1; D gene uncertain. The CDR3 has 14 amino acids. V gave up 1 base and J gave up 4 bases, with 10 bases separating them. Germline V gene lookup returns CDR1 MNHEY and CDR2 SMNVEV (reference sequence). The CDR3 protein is CASSLYGRGTEAFF. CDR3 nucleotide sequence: TGTGCCAGCAGTTTATACGGTCGGGGCACTGAAGCTTTCTTT.

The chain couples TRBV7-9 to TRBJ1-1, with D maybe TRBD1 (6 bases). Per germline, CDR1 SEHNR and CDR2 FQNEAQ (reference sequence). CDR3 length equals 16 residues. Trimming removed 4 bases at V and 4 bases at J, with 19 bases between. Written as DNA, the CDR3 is TGTGCCAGCAGCTATCCGACAGGCCCGGCGAGCACTGAAGCTTTCTTT. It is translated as CASSYPTGPASTEAFF.

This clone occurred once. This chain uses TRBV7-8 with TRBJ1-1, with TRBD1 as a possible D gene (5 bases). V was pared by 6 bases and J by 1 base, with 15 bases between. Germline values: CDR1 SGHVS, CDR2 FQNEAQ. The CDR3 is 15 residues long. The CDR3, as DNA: TGTGCCAGCAGTCGGGGTGGGGGTTGGAACACTGAAGCTTTCTTT. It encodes CASSRGGGWNTEAFF.

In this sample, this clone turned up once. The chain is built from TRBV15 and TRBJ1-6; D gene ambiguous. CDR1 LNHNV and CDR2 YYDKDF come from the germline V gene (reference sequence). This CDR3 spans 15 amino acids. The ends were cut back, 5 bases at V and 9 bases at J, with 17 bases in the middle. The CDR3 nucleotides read TGTGCCACCAGCCCGACTGCACCCGGGGTTTCACCCCTCCACTTT. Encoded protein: CATSPTAPGVSPLHF.

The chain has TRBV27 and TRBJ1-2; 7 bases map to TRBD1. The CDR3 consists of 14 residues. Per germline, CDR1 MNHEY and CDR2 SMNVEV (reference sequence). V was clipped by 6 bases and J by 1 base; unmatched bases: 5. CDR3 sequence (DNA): TGTGCCAGCAGGTACAGGGGAAATAACTATGGCTACACCTTC. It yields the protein CASRYRGNNYGYTF.

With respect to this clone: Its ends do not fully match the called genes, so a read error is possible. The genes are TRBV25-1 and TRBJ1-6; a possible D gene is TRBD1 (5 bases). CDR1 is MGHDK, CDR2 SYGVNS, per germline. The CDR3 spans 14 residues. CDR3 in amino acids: CASSEFAGYSPLHF. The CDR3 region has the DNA TGTGCCAGCAGCGAATTCGCAGGGTACTCACCCCTCCACTTT.

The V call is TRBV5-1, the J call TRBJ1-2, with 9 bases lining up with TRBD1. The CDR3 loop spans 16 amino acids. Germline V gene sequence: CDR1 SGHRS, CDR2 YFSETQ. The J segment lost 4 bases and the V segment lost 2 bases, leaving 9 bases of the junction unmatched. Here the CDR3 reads CASSFPGQGGSYGYTF. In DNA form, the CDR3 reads TGCGCCAGCAGCTTCCCGGGACAGGGTGGCAGCTATGGCTACACCTTC.

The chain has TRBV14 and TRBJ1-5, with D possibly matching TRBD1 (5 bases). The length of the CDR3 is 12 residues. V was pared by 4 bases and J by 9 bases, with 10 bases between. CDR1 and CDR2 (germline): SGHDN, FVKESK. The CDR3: CASSPKGMPQHF. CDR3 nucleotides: TGTGCCAGCAGCCCAAAGGGGATGCCCCAGCATTTT.

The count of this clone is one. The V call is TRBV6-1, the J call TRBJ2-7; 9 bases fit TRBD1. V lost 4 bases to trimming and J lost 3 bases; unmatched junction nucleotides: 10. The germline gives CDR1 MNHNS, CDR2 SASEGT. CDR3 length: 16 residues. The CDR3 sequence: CASSASRDRVIYEQYF. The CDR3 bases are TGTGCCAGCAGTGCCTCCCGGGACAGGGTCATCTACGAGCAGTACTTC.

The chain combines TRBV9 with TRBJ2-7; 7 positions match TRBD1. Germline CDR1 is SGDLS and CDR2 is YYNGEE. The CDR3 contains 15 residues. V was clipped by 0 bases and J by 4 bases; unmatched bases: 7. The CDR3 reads CASSVDPGQRYEQYF. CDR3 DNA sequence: TGTGCCAGCAGCGTAGACCCGGGACAGAGATACGAGCAGTACTTC.

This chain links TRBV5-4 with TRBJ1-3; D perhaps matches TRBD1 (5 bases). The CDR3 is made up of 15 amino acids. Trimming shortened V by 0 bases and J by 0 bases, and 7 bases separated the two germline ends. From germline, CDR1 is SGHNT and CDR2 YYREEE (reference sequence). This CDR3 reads CASSLEGPSGNTIYF. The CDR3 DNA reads TGTGCCAGCAGCTTGGAGGGGCCCTCTGGAAACACCATATATTTT. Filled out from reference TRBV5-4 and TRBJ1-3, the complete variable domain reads ETGVTQSPTHLIKTRGQQVTLRCSSQSGHNTVSWYQQALGQGPQFIFQYYREEENGRGNFPPRFSGLQFPNYSSELNVNALELDDSALYLCASSLEGPSGNTIYFGEGSWLTVV.